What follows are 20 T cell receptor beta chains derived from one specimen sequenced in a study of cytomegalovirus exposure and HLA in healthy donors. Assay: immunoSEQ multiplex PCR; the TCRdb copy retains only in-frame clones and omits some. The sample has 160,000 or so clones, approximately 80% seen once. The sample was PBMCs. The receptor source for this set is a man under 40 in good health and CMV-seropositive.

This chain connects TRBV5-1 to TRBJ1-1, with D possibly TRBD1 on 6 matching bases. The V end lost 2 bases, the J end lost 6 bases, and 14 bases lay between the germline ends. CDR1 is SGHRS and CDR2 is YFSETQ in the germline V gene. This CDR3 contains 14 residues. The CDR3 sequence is CASSLTGSLAEAFF. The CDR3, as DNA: TGCGCCAGCAGCTTAACAGGGTCTCTGGCTGAAGCTTTCTTT. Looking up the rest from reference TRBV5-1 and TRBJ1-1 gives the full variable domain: KAGVTQTPRYLIKTRGQQVTLSCSPISGHRSVSWYQQTPGQGLQFLFEYFSETQRNKGNFPGRFSGRQFSNSRSEMNVSTLELGDSALYLCASSLTGSLAEAFFGQGTRLTVV.

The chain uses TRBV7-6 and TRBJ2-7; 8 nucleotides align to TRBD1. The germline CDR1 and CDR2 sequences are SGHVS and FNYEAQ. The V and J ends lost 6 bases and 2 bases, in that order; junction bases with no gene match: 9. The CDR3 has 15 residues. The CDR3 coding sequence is TGTGCCAGCAGAGGTCGACAGGGGCCTCCCTACGAGCAGTACTTC. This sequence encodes CASRGRQGPPYEQYF.

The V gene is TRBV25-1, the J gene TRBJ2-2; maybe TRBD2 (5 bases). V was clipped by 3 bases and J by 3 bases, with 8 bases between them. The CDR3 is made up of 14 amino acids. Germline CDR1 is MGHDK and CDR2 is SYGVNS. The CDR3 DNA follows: TGTGCCAGCAGTGACCGGGAATACACCGGGGAGCTGTTTTTT. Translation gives CASSDREYTGELFF.

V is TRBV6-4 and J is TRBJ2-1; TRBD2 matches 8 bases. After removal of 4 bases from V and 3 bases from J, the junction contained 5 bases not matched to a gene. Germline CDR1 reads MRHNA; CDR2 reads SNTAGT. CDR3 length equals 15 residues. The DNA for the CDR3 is TGTGCCAGCAGTGCGGCGGGGGGCGACTACAATGAGCAGTTCTTC. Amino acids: CASSAAGGDYNEQFF.

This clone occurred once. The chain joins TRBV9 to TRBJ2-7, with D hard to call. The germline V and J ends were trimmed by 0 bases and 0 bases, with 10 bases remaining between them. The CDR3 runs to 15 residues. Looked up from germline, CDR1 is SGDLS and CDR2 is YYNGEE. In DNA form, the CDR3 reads TGTGCCAGCAGCGTAGGTGTCGTCCGCTCCTACGAGCAGTACTTC. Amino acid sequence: CASSVGVVRSYEQYF.

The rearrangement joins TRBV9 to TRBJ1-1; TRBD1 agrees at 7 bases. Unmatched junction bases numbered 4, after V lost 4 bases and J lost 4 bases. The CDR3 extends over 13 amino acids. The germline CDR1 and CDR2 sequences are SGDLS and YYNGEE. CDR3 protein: CASSIRQGTEAFF. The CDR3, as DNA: TGTGCCAGCAGCATTCGACAGGGCACTGAAGCTTTCTTT.

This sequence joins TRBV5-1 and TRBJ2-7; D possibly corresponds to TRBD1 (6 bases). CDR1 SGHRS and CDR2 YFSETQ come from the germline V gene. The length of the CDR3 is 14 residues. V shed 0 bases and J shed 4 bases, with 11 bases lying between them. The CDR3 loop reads CASSLGTVEYEQYF. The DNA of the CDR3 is TGCGCCAGCAGCTTGGGGACAGTCGAGTACGAGCAGTACTTC.

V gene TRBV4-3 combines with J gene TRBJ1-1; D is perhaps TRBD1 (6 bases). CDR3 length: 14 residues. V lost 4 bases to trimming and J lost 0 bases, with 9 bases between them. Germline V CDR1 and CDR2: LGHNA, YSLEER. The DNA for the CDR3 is TGCGCCAGCAGCCCACAGGGCATGAACACTGAAGCTTTCTTT. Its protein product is CASSPQGMNTEAFF.

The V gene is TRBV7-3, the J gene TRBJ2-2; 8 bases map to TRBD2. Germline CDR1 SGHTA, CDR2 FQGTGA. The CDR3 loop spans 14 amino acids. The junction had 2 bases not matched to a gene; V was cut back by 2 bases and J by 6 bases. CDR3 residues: CASSLAGGAGELFF. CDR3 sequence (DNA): TGTGCCAGCAGCTTAGCCGGGGGGGCCGGGGAGCTGTTTTTT.

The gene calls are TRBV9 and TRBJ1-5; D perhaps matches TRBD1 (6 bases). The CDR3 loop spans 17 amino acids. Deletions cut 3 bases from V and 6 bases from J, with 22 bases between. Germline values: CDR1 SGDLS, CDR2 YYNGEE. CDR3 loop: CASSDFIGTGIRQPQHF. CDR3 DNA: TGTGCCAGCAGCGACTTCATCGGAACAGGGATACGTCAGCCCCAGCATTTT.

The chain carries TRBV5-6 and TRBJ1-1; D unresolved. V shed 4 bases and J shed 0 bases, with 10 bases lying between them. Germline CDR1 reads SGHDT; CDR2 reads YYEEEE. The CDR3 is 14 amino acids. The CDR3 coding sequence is TGTGCCAGCAGCCCCGCAGGCATGAACACTGAAGCTTTCTTT. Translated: CASSPAGMNTEAFF.

CDR3 DNA: TGTGCCAGCAGTGAAGGCGCTAACTATGGCTACACCTTC. It translates to CASSEGANYGYTF. This rearrangement joins TRBV6-1 to TRBJ1-2; D gene ambiguous. Germline values: CDR1 MNHNS, CDR2 SASEGT. Trimming cost V 1 base and J 0 bases, with 3 bases left between them. CDR3 length: 13 amino acids.

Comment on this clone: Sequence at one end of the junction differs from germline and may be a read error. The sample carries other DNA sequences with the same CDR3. The CDR3 here is CASSELPGGGTDTQYF. For the CDR3, the DNA is TGTGCCAGCAGTGAACTTCCGGGGGGGGGCACAGATACGCAATATTTT. The chain is built from TRBV6-1 and TRBJ2-3; 8 bases map to TRBD2. This CDR3 has 16 residues. Germline CDR1 reads MNHNS; CDR2 reads SASEGT.

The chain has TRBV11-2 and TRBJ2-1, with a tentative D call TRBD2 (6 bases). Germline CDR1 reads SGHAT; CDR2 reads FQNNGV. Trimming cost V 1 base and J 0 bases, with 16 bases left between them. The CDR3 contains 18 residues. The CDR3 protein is CASSLGIVAGLSYNEQFF. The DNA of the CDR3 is TGTGCCAGCAGCTTAGGAATAGTGGCGGGACTCTCCTACAATGAGCAGTTCTTC. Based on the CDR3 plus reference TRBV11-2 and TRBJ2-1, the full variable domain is EAGVAQSPRYKIIEKRQSVAFWCNPISGHATLYWYQQILGQGPKLLIQFQNNGVVDDSQLPKDRFSAERLKGVDSTLKIQPAKLEDSAVYLCASSLGIVAGLSYNEQFFGPGTRLTVL.

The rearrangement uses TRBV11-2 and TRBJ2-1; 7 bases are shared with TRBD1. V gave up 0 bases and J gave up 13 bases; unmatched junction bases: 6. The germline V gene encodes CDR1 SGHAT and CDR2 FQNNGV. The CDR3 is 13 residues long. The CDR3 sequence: CASSLELGTDQFF. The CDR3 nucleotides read TGTGCCAGCAGCTTAGAGTTAGGGACAGATCAGTTCTTC.

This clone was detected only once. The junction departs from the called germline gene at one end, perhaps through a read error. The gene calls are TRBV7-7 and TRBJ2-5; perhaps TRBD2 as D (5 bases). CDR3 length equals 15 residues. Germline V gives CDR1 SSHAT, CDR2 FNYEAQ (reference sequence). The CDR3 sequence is CASSPARGSQETQYF. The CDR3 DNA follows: TGTGCTAGCAGCCCCGCCAGAGGGAGCCAAGAGACCCAGTACTTC.

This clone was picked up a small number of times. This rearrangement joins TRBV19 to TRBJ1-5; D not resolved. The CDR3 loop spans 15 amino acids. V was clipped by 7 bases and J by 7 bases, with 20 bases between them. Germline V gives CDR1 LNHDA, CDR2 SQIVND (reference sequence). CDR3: CASTPAPLGEQPQHF. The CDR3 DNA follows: TGTGCCAGTACCCCCGCCCCTTTGGGAGAACAGCCCCAGCATTTT.

DNA of the CDR3: TGTGCCAGCAGCCCTCGACAGGATTCCTATGGCTACACCTTC. Translated, it gives CASSPRQDSYGYTF. The gene calls are TRBV7-2 and TRBJ1-2; D possibly corresponds to TRBD1 (6 bases). Germline V gene lookup returns CDR1 SGHTA and CDR2 FQGNSA. V lost 5 bases, J lost 4 bases, and 14 bases lay in between. This CDR3 contains 14 residues.

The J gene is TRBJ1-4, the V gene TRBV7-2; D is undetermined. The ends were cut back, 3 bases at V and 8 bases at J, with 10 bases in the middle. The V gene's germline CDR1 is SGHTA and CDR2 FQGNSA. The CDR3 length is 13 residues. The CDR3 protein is CASSFSREEKLFF. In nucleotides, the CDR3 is TGTGCCAGCAGCTTTTCGAGGGAAGAAAAACTGTTTTTT.

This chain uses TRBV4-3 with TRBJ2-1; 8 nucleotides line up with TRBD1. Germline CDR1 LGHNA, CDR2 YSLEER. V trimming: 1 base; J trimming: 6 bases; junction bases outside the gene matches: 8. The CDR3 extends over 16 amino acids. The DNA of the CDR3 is TGCGCCAGCAGCCAAGCGACAGGGGTAACTCCCAATGAGCAGTTCTTC. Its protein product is CASSQATGVTPNEQFF.